This TCR beta chain appears in the sequencing data of a study of shared clonotypes between healthy human individuals. Study-level results: Shared clonotypes: about 5.3% naive CD4, roughly 4% naive CD8, under 2.5% memory CD4, 0.35% to 0.5% memory CD8.

As for this clone: What it binds is unknown.

Each cell subset's genomic DNA was divided evenly among several immunoSEQ plates. Generated by immunoSEQ multiplex PCR, the TCRdb table keeps only in-frame clones and is missing some. The sample lists approximately 740,000 clones; over 90% were seen once. V lost 6 bases, J lost 5 bases, and 12 bases stayed unmatched. CDR3 size: 15 residues. From germline, CDR1 is SGHTA and CDR2 FQGNSA. Naive-designated CD8 cells lacked CD45RO, were positively enriched for CCR7, and omitted terminally differentiated effector memory CD45RA+ cells. The receptor comes from a man aged 30 to 45 in good health. The chain recombines TRBV7-2 with TRBJ1-1; 7 bases agree with TRBD1. The sample was naive CD8+ T cells sorted from blood. The CDR3 DNA sequence: TGTGCCAGCAGTTCCAGACAGGGCCAGAGGACTGAAGCTTTCTTT. Translation gives CASSSRQGQRTEAFF.